These 18 T cell receptor beta chains were all obtained from the same sample, sequenced in a study of blood T cell repertoires in COVID-19. Produced via immunoSEQ multiplex PCR; TCRdb's table is partial and in-frame only. The table records under 250,000 clones, under 90% of them present only once. Sample: PBMCs or T cells enriched from blood (not recorded which). The receptors here all came from a middle-aged woman who had been exposed to COVID-19.

The chain combines TRBV4-2 with TRBJ1-2; no firm D call. This CDR3 is 15 amino acids long. The V gene lost 3 bases and the J gene lost 8 bases, with 19 bases spanning the gap. Looked up from germline, CDR1 is LGHNA and CDR2 is YNFKEQ. The CDR3 loop is CASSQLPKESGGYTF. In DNA, the CDR3 is TGTGCCAGCAGCCAGCTCCCCAAGGAATCCGGGGGCTACACCTTC.

The chain recombines TRBV3-1 (or the pseudogene TRBV3-2) with TRBJ2-7; no firm D call. Between the trimmed V and J ends, which lost 0 bases and 0 bases, there was a span of 9 bases. CDR1 and CDR2 from the germline V gene are LGHDT and YNNKEL (reference sequence). The CDR3 sequence is 15 residues long. Here the CDR3 reads CASSQDPVSSYEQYF. The CDR3 bases are TGTGCCAGCAGCCAAGATCCGGTAAGCTCCTACGAGCAGTACTTC.

This clone was detected a few times. CDR3 nucleotide sequence: TGTGCTAGTGGTTTGACTTTAGACAGGGCTGGCTATGGCTACACCTTC. It yields the protein CASGLTLDRAGYGYTF. The gene calls are TRBV12-5 and TRBJ1-2, with 7 bases lining up with TRBD1. Germline CDR1 is LGHNT and CDR2 is FRNRAP. J was trimmed by 4 bases and V by 2 bases; bases with no gene match: 10. The CDR3 totals 16 residues.

The CDR3 sequence is CASSASEGGYGYTF. The CDR3, as DNA: TGTGCCAGCAGTGCTTCCGAGGGCGGCTATGGCTACACCTTC. This chain joins TRBV2 and TRBJ1-2; D unresolved. The CDR3 has 14 residues. Germline CDR1 and CDR2: SNHLY and FYNNEI. V lost 4 bases and J lost 4, with 13 bases in between. The full variable domain, its missing parts supplied by reference TRBV2 and TRBJ1-2, is EPEVTQTPSHQVTQMGQEVILRCVPISNHLYFYWYRQILGQKVEFLVSFYNNEISEKSEIFDDQFSVERPDGSNFTLKIRSTKLEDSAMYFCASSASEGGYGYTFGSGTRLTVV.

The CDR3 DNA follows: TGTGCCAGCAGCTTATCGTGGGGGGATGGCTACACCTTC. This encodes CASSLSWGDGYTF. The chain links TRBV7-3 to TRBJ1-2; a possible D gene is TRBD1 (5 bases). Germline V gene lookup returns CDR1 SGHTA and CDR2 FQGTGA. The CDR3 contains 13 residues. V was trimmed by 2 bases and J by 6 bases, leaving 10 bases between them.

The gene calls are TRBV4-1 and TRBJ1-5; the match to TRBD1 covers 7 bases. V lost 8 bases, J lost 2 bases, and 6 bases stayed unmatched. CDR1 and CDR2 (germline): MGHRA, YSYEKL. The CDR3 covers 14 residues. The CDR3 loop is CASGLGQGNQPQHF. DNA for the CDR3: TGCGCCAGCGGACTCGGACAGGGCAATCAGCCCCAGCATTTT.

The chain employs TRBV28 and TRBJ2-5; 9 nucleotides align to TRBD1. Germline V gene lookup returns CDR1 MDHEN and CDR2 SYDVKM. The CDR3 contains 18 residues. The trim removed 6 bases at V and 2 bases at J, leaving 16 bases unmatched. The DNA of the CDR3 is TGTGCCAGCAGCCGTCCCGGGACAGGGATCCCAACTCAAGAGACCCAGTACTTC. Translating gives CASSRPGTGIPTQETQYF.

The rearrangement links TRBV9 to TRBJ1-1, with 9 bases identical to TRBD1. J gave up 6 bases and V 4 bases, and 10 bases lay outside the gene matches. This CDR3 is 15 amino acids long. Germline CDR1 is SGDLS and CDR2 is YYNGEE. DNA of the CDR3: TGTGCCAGCAGCAGGGGAGGGACAGGGATTTCTGAAGCTTTCTTT. Residues: CASSRGGTGISEAFF.

This chain connects TRBV9 to TRBJ1-3; no clear D gene. CDR1 and CDR2 (germline): SGDLS, YYNGEE. The V end was cut by 0 bases, the J end by 0 bases, with 10 bases between. The CDR3 contains 16 residues. For the CDR3, the DNA is TGTGCCAGCAGCGTAGTTCCCGGGAGCTCTGGAAACACCATATATTTT. Its translation: CASSVVPGSSGNTIYF.

V and J are TRBV11-2 and TRBJ1-4; no definite D call. CDR1 is SGHAT and CDR2 is FQNNGV in the germline V gene. The V gene lost 5 bases and the J gene lost 3 bases, with 10 bases spanning the gap. The length of the CDR3 is 14 residues. CDR3 coding DNA: TGTGCCAGCAGCCGCGGAATAGCTAATGAAAAACTGTTTTTT. It encodes CASSRGIANEKLFF. The whole variable domain, remainder taken from reference TRBV11-2 and TRBJ1-4, is EAGVAQSPRYKIIEKRQSVAFWCNPISGHATLYWYQQILGQGPKLLIQFQNNGVVDDSQLPKDRFSAERLKGVDSTLKIQPAKLEDSAVYLCASSRGIANEKLFFGSGTQLSVL.

The rearrangement joins TRBV7-3 to TRBJ1-1, with 7 bases that match TRBD1. Germline CDR1 SGHTA, CDR2 FQGTGA. The CDR3 is made up of 16 amino acids. V shed 2 bases, J shed 2 bases, and the junction held 8 bases outside the gene matches. The CDR3 DNA reads as TGTGCCAGCAGCTTAGGGCACAGGGGTCTAAACACTGAAGCTTTCTTT. It translates to CASSLGHRGLNTEAFF.

The table lists this clone with a count of one. The rearrangement uses TRBV7-2 and TRBJ2-7; TRBD2 matches 8 bases. The CDR3 is 14 amino acids. Losses at the gene ends were 2 bases for V and 6 bases for J; bases not matched to a gene: 6. Looked up from germline, CDR1 is SGHTA and CDR2 is FQGNSA. The CDR3 region has the DNA TGTGCCAGCAGCTTAACCGGGGGGGCTGGCGAGCAGTACTTC. Translation: CASSLTGGAGEQYF.

Regarding this clone: The junction does not match germline at one end; this may be a read error. Distinct nucleotide sequences in the sample also encode this CDR3. V is TRBV3-1 (or the pseudogene TRBV3-2) and J is TRBJ2-7; 8 nucleotides align to TRBD2. Germline V gives CDR1 LGHDT, CDR2 YNNKEL (reference sequence). CDR3 length equals 14 residues. The CDR3 coding sequence is TGTGCTAGCAGCCGGGGGGGTCTCCTCTACGAGCAGTACTTC. This gives the protein CASSRGGLLYEQYF.

J is TRBJ2-5 and V is TRBV29-1; 8 positions agree with TRBD1. Germline loops: CDR1 SQVTM, CDR2 ANQGSEA. The CDR3 has 15 amino acids. After removal of 0 bases from V and 4 bases from J, the junction contained 7 bases not matched to a gene. The CDR3 coding sequence is TGCAGCGTTGAAGATAATCAGGGGGCGGGAGAGACCCAGTACTTC. Translated: CSVEDNQGAGETQYF.

V usage is TRBV18 and J usage is TRBJ2-3; a weak D match, TRBD1 (6 bases). Germline V gene sequence: CDR1 KGHSH, CDR2 LQKENI. Trimming left V 1 base short and J 2 bases short, with 13 bases between. The CDR3 covers 16 residues. This CDR3 reads CASSPQSQGHTDTQYF. Written as DNA, the CDR3 is TGTGCCAGCTCACCACAGTCACAGGGCCACACAGATACGCAGTATTTT. The whole variable domain, filled in from reference TRBV18 and TRBJ2-3, reads NAGVMQNPRHLVRRRGQEARLRCSPMKGHSHVYWYRQLPEEGLKFMVYLQKENIIDESGMPKERFSAEFPKEGPSILRIQQVVRGDSAAYFCASSPQSQGHTDTQYFGPGTRLTVL.

The chain is built from TRBV6-2 or TRBV6-3 and TRBJ1-1, with 7 nucleotides matching TRBD1. The V and J ends lost 0 bases and 8 bases, in that order; junction bases with no gene match: 6. This CDR3 has 14 residues. Germline CDR1 reads MNHEY; CDR2 reads SVGEGT. For the CDR3, the DNA is TGTGCCAGCAGTTACTCGCTACAGGGGACCGAAGCTTTCTTT. As protein: CASSYSLQGTEAFF.

The chain carries TRBV27 and TRBJ1-2; D gene uncertain. CDR1 and CDR2 from the germline V gene are MNHEY and SMNVEV (reference sequence). The CDR3 spans 13 residues. Between the trimmed V and J ends, which lost 8 bases and 4 bases, there was a span of 14 bases. CDR3 amino acids: CASRSADVYGYTF. The CDR3 DNA is TGTGCCAGCCGGTCTGCGGATGTCTATGGCTACACCTTC.

The chain has TRBV7-8 and TRBJ2-7; 7 bases match TRBD1. CDR3 length equals 16 residues. J was trimmed by 0 bases and V by 5 bases; bases with no gene match: 10. The V gene's germline CDR1 is SGHVS and CDR2 FQNEAQ. The CDR3 protein is CASSQRVGQSSYEQYF. Here the CDR3 DNA reads TGTGCCAGCAGCCAACGAGTGGGACAGAGCTCCTACGAGCAGTACTTC.